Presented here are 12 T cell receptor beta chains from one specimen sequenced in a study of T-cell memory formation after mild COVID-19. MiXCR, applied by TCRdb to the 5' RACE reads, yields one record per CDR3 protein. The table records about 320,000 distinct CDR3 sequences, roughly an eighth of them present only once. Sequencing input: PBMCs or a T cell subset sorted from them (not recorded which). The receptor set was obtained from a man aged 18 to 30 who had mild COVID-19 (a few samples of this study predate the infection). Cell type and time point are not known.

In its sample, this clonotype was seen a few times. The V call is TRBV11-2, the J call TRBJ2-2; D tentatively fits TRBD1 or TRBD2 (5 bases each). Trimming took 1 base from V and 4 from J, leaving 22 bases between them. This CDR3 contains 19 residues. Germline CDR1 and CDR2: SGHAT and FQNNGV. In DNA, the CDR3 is TGTGCCAGCAGCTTAGTTGGCAACCGGGGACCGGTCGCCACCGGGGAGCTGTTTTTT. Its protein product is CASSLVGNRGPVATGELFF.

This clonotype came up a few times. The CDR3 reads CASRFRAGGNSPLHF. Here the CDR3 DNA reads TGTGCCAGCAGGTTCCGGGCAGGGGGAAATTCACCCCTCCACTTT. The chain combines TRBV7-2 with TRBJ1-6, with 7 bases lining up with TRBD1. CDR1 is SGHTA, CDR2 FQGNSA, per germline. V was clipped by 6 bases and J by 7 bases; unmatched bases: 9. The CDR3 extends over 15 amino acids.

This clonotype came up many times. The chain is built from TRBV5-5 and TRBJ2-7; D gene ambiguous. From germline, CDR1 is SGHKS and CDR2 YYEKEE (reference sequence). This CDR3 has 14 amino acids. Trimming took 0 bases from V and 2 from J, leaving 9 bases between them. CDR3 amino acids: CASSLELGTYEQYV. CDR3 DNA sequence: TGTGCCAGCAGCTTGGAGTTGGGCACCTACGAGCAGTACGTC.

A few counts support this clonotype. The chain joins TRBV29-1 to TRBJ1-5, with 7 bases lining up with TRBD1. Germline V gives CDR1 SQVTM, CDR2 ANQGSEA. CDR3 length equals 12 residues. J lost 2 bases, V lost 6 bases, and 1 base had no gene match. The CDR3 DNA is TGCAGCGTGGGGACAGGCAATCAGCCCCAGCATTTT. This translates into CSVGTGNQPQHF.

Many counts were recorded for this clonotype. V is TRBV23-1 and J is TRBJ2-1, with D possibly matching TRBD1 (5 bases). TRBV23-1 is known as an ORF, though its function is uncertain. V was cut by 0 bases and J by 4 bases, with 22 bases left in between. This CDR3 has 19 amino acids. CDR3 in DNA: TGCGCCAGCAGTCAATCAAAGCTCGGGCAGGGCAATCTTTACAATGAGCAGTTCTTC. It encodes CASSQSKLGQGNLYNEQFF.

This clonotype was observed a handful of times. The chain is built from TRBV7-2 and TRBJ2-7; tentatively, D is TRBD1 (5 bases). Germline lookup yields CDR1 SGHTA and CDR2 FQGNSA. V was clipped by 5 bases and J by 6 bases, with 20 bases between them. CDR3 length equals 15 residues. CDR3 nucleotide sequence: TGTGCCAGCAGCCCCAAGTCTCGGCAGGGAAGCGAGCAGTACTTC. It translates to CASSPKSRQGSEQYF.

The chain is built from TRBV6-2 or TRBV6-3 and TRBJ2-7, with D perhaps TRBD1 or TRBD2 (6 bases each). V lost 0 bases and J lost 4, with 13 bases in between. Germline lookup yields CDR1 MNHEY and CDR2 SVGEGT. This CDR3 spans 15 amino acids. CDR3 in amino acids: CASSYSRGGWYEQYV. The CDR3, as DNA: TGTGCCAGCAGTTACTCGAGAGGGGGGTGGTACGAGCAGTACGTC.

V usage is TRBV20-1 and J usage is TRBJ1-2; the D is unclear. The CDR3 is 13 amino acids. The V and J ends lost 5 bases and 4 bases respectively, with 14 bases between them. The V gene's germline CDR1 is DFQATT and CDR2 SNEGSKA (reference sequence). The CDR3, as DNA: TGCAGTGCTGCAGCGGGTCTTAGCTATGGCTACACCTTC. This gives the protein CSAAAGLSYGYTF.

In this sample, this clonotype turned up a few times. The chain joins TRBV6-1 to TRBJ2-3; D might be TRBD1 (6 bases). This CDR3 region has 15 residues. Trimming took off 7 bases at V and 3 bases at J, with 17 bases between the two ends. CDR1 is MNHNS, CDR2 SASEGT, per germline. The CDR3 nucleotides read TGTGCCAGCACCCTCCGGGAACAGGGTACAGATACGCAGTATTTT. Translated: CASTLREQGTDTQYF.

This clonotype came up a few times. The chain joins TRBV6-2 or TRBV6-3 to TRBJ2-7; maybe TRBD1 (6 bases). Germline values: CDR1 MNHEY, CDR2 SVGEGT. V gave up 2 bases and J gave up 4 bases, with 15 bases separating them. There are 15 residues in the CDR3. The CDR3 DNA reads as TGTGCCAGCAGTTACCCGAGGACAGCACATTACGAGCAGTACTTC. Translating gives CASSYPRTAHYEQYF.

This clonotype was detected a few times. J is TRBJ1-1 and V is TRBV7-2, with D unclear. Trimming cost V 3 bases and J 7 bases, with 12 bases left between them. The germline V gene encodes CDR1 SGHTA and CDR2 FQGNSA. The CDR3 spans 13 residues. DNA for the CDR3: TGTGCCAGCAGCTTCGGGTTGGATAATGAAGCTTTCTTT. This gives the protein CASSFGLDNEAFF.

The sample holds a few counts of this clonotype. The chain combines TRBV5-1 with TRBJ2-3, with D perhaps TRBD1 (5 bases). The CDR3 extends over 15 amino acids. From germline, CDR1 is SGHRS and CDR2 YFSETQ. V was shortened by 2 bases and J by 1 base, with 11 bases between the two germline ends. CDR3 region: CASSFREARTDTQYF. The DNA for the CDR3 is TGCGCCAGCAGCTTCAGGGAAGCGCGCACAGATACGCAGTATTTT.